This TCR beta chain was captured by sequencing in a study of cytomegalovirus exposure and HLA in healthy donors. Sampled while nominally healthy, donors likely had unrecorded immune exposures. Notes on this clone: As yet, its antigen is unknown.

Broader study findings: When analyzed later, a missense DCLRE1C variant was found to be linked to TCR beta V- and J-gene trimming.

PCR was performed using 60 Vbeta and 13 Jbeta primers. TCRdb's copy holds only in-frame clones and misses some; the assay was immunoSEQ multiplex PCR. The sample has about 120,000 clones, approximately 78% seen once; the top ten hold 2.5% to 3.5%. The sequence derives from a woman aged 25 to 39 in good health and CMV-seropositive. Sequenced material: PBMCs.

For the CDR3, the DNA is TGTGCCAGCAGTGGCGGGGGTGTGGCCCTCCACTTT. Translation: CASSGGGVALHF. V and J are TRBV2 and TRBJ1-6; TRBD1 might be the D (5 bases). Between the trimmed V and J ends, which lost 4 bases and 14 bases, there was a span of 12 bases. The length of the CDR3 is 12 residues. Germline-derived CDR1 and CDR2 are SNHLY and FYNNEI. Supplemented by reference TRBV2 and TRBJ1-6, the full variable domain reads EPEVTQTPSHQVTQMGQEVILRCVPISNHLYFYWYRQILGQKVEFLVSFYNNEISEKSEIFDDQFSVERPDGSNFTLKIRSTKLEDSAMYFCASSGGGVALHFGNGTRLTVT.